This is a list of T cell receptor beta chains from one sample in a study of a mutant IDH1 vaccine in newly diagnosed glioma. These receptors have no identified antigens. Repertoires were generated with immunoSEQ multiplex PCR, while TCRdb's copy carries only in-frame clones and drops some. The sample comprises some 60,000 clones, roughly 79% of which are singletons, and less than 7% rests with the top ten. Specimen: PBMCs, collected from a glioma patient whose treatment included an IDH1 peptide vaccine. These receptor sequences come from a man in his forties with glioma. Both conserved end residues are part of each CDR3. D genes are given only for firm matches. The size of a clone is reported for some rows only, either as once, few or many, or as a class for expanded clones.

d_call	j_call	v_call	clone_size	cdr3_nt	cdr3_aa
.	TRBJ1-1	TRBV28	.	TGTGCCAGCAGTTCGTCGGGTACTGAAGCTTTCTTT	CASSSSGTEAFF
TRBD2	TRBJ2-3	TRBV6-6	.	TGTGCCAGCAGTCCCTCTAGCGGGGGGGCTAATACGCAGTATTTT	CASSPSSGGANTQYF
TRBD2	TRBJ2-5	TRBV9	.	TGTGCCAGCAGCGGGACTAGCGGGAGTCACCGAGAGACCCAGTACTTC	CASSGTSGSHRETQYF
.	TRBJ1-2	TRBV30	.	TGTGCCTGGATGAGGGGGAACTATGGCTACACCTTC	CAWMRGNYGYTF
.	TRBJ1-4	TRBV6-6	.	TGTGCCACCCGCCGGGGGATGCTTAATGAAAAACTGTTTTTT	CATRRGMLNEKLFF
.	TRBJ2-5	TRBV7-9	.	TGTGCCAGCAGCTTAAGGGGCAGAGAGACCCAGTACTTC	CASSLRGRETQYF
.	TRBJ1-4	TRBV19	few	TGTGCCAGTAGTATTCGGCAGTCGAATGAAAAACTGTTTTTT	CASSIRQSNEKLFF
TRBD1	TRBJ2-5	TRBV9	.	TGTGCCAGCAGCCTAGGACAGGCCCAAGAGACCCAGTACTTC	CASSLGQAQETQYF
.	TRBJ1-2	TRBV27	.	TGTGCCAGCAGCGAAGGGAATGGCTACACCTTC	CASSEGNGYTF
.	TRBJ1-1	TRBV18	.	TGTGCCAGCTCACCGGGGCAGACCTCCGAAGCTTTCTTT	CASSPGQTSEAFF
.	TRBJ2-7	TRBV4-3	.	TGCGCCAGCAGCCAGGCAACGACAGGAGCCTACGAGCAGTACTTC	CASSQATTGAYEQYF
TRBD2	TRBJ2-1	TRBV4-2	.	TGTGCCAGCAGCCAAGGGGCACTAGCGTCAACCTACAATGAGCAGTTCTTC	CASSQGALASTYNEQFF
.	TRBJ1-2	TRBV6-5	few	TGTGCCAGCAGTTACGGGAGTTATGGCTACACCTTC	CASSYGSYGYTF
.	TRBJ2-3	TRBV7-9	.	TGTGCCAGCAGCCACAAGGATACGCAGTATTTT	CASSHKDTQYF
TRBD1	TRBJ1-1	TRBV6-1	.	TGTGCCAGCAGTCGTCGACAGGGGAGATGGACTGAAGCTTTCTTT	CASSRRQGRWTEAFF
.	TRBJ2-1	TRBV2	.	TGTGCCAGCAGAATCGACAGGAACAATGAGCAGTTCTTC	CASRIDRNNEQFF
TRBD1	TRBJ2-1	TRBV4-1	.	TGCGCCAGCAGCCCGGGACAGGGTCCCTACAATGAGCAGTTCTTC	CASSPGQGPYNEQFF
.	TRBJ1-1	TRBV6-5	few	TGTGCCAGCAGTTACGCAGGCAGGGGAGACACTGAAGCTTTCTTT	CASSYAGRGDTEAFF
TRBD1	TRBJ2-5	TRBV6-6	.	TGTGCCAGCAGTTTCAGGGGGCAGGGGGAGACCCAGTACTTC	CASSFRGQGETQYF
.	TRBJ2-5	TRBV5-1	.	TGCGCCAGCAGCTGGACCCCTGGGGATCAAGAGACCCAGTACTTC	CASSWTPGDQETQYF
TRBD1	TRBJ1-3	TRBV7-8	once	TGTGCCAGCAGCTATCAGGGGGCTGGAAACACCATATATTTT	CASSYQGAGNTIYF
.	TRBJ1-5	TRBV7-8	.	TGTGCCAGCAGCTTAGTTTGGGGTTCTCAGAGCAATCAGCCCCAGCATTTT	CASSLVWGSQSNQPQHF
TRBD1	TRBJ1-5	TRBV23-1	.	TGCGCCAGACTCCGGGACAGTAATAGCAATCAGCCCCAGCATTTT	CARLRDSNSNQPQHF
.	TRBJ1-2	TRBV19	.	TGTGCCAGTAGTGGGGATTTAAGCTATGGCTACACCTTC	CASSGDLSYGYTF
TRBD1	TRBJ2-7	TRBV14	.	TGTGCCAGCAGCCGCCATGGGGGACAGGGGGCCTACGAGCAGTACTTC	CASSRHGGQGAYEQYF
TRBD1	TRBJ2-7	TRBV2	.	TGTGCCAGCAGTGAATTGGGACAGGGGAGCTACGAGCAGTACTTC	CASSELGQGSYEQYF
.	TRBJ2-4	TRBV2	.	TGTGCCAGCCGTTGGGATCCCCTAGCCAAAAACATTCAGTACTTC	CASRWDPLAKNIQYF
.	TRBJ1-4	TRBV2	.	TGTGCCAGCAGTGAGGGCCAGGGACTAGGCGAAAAACTGTTTTTT	CASSEGQGLGEKLFF
TRBD2	TRBJ2-3	TRBV4-3	.	TGCGCCAGCAGCCAAGTCCCTAGCGGGAGTTTTGCAGATACGCAGTATTTT	CASSQVPSGSFADTQYF
.	TRBJ1-2	TRBV9	.	TGTGCCAGCGGCGGTCAGCTCTATGGCTACACCTTC	CASGGQLYGYTF
.	TRBJ1-1	TRBV5-1	once	TGCGCCAGCAGGGATCTTCAGGGGAACACTGAAGCTTTCTTT	CASRDLQGNTEAFF
.	TRBJ2-2	TRBV21-1	.	TGTGCCAGCAGACTATTCGGGGGGGCGCGGAACACCGGGGAGCTGTTTTTT	CASRLFGGARNTGELFF
.	TRBJ1-4	TRBV5-1	.	TGCGCCAGCAGCTTTTCCGGGGGGCGGGATGAAAAACTGTTTTTT	CASSFSGGRDEKLFF
TRBD1	TRBJ1-1	TRBV7-2	few	TGTGCCAGCAGCTTAGAGAGGCGGACAGGGAAAGCTTTCTTT	CASSLERRTGKAFF
.	TRBJ2-3	TRBV30	few	TGTGCCTGGAGTGTAATGGGGACCACAGATACGCAGTATTTT	CAWSVMGTTDTQYF
TRBD1	TRBJ2-7	TRBV27	.	TGTGCCAGCAGTCCATCCCCCGGGACAGGGCATACCGAGCAGTACTTC	CASSPSPGTGHTEQYF
TRBD1	TRBJ1-2	TRBV27	.	TGTGCCAGCAGTTCCGGACAGGTCTTTGGGTTGTGGTATGGCTACACCTTC	CASSSGQVFGLWYGYTF
TRBD2	TRBJ2-7	TRBV6-6	.	TGTGCCAGCAATCCGACTAGCGGGAGGGGCGAGCAGTACTTC	CASNPTSGRGEQYF
.	TRBJ1-5	TRBV27	.	TGTGCCAGCAGTTTATCGGGGGGCTTCAATAGCAATCAGCCCCAGCATTTT	CASSLSGGFNSNQPQHF
.	TRBJ1-1	TRBV21-1	.	TGTGCCAGCAGCGTCCGGGACAGGGTTAGTTATGAAGCTTTCTTT	CASSVRDRVSYEAFF
TRBD1	TRBJ2-7	TRBV28	.	TGTGCCAGCAGTCAGGGACAGGGGGACAGATACGAGCAGTACTTC	CASSQGQGDRYEQYF
TRBD1	TRBJ1-4	TRBV4-3	.	TGCGCCAGCAGCCGAACAGGGGGCTCTGAAAAACTGTTTTTT	CASSRTGGSEKLFF
.	TRBJ2-5	TRBV18	.	TGTGCCAGCTCACACAAAGAGACCCAGTACTTC	CASSHKETQYF
.	TRBJ2-7	TRBV5-6	.	TGTGCCAGCAGCTTGGCCAAGCGGGCCAGGGGCTCCTACGAGCAGTACTTC	CASSLAKRARGSYEQYF
.	TRBJ1-5	TRBV7-2	.	TGTGCCAGCAGCCGGGGCGGGGTTGTAGATCAGCCCCAGCATTTT	CASSRGGVVDQPQHF
.	TRBJ1-5	TRBV15	.	TGTGCCACCAGCAGAGTCGGGGGCAATCAGCCCCAGCATTTT	CATSRVGGNQPQHF